This TCR beta chain is from a study of glioma-infiltrating T cells after dendritic cell vaccination. Study-wide points: Estimated pretreatment TIL content predicted outcome after dendritic cell vaccination.

V dropped 5 bases and J dropped 1 base, with 14 bases sitting between them. This CDR3 has 15 amino acids. Germline loops: CDR1 LNHDA, CDR2 SQIVND (reference sequence). This clone was recorded once. Its antigen is still unknown. Measured with immunoSEQ multiplex PCR; TCRdb has only the in-frame clones, and not every one. In the table there are 80,000 to 100,000 clones, 65% to 85% of which are singletons. As for time point: after dendritic cell vaccination, including at tumor progression/relapse. Sequencing used blood, obtained after dendritic cell vaccination. The TCR sequence derives from a human donor with glioblastoma. This rearrangement joins TRBV19 to TRBJ1-2; possible D gene TRBD1, 5 bases. CDR3 DNA sequence: TGTGCCAGTAGTGGCCAACCAAGGGGTAACTATGGCTACACCTTC. As protein: CASSGQPRGNYGYTF.